These 19 T cell receptor beta chains were sequenced from one sample in a study of blood T cell repertoires in COVID-19. Only in-frame clones appear in the TCRdb table, and some are missing; sequencing was by immunoSEQ multiplex PCR. This sample has about 120,000 clones, with approximately 90% found just once. The source material was peripheral blood. All receptors come from a human donor with acute or convalescent COVID-19. The donor label of this sample is uncertain.

V and J are TRBV6-4 and TRBJ1-1, with no clear D. The CDR3 is made up of 16 amino acids. V was shortened by 7 bases and J by 3 bases, with 21 bases between the two germline ends. CDR1 MRHNA and CDR2 SNTAGT come from the germline V gene. The DNA for the CDR3 is TGTGCCAGCAAGCCCGCGGCAGACGCTACGCACACTGAAGCTTTCTTT. Translation gives CASKPAADATHTEAFF.

This clone was picked up a small number of times. The rearrangement uses TRBV29-1 and TRBJ2-5, with 7 bases lining up with TRBD1. Germline V lookup: CDR1 SQVTM, CDR2 ANQGSEA. V lost 7 bases, J lost 2 bases, and 7 bases stayed unmatched. The CDR3 runs to 13 residues. The chain's CDR3 is CSALGQTQETQYF. DNA of the CDR3: TGCAGCGCCCTGGGACAGACACAAGAGACCCAGTACTTC. Supplemented by reference TRBV29-1 and TRBJ2-5, the full variable domain reads SAVISQKPSRDICQRGTSLTIQCQVDSQVTMMFWYRQQPGQSLTLIATANQGSEATYESGFVIDKFPISRPNLTFSTLTVSNMSPEDSSIYLCSALGQTQETQYFGPGTRLLVL.

The rearrangement joins TRBV28 to TRBJ1-2, with TRBD1 identical over 7 bases. CDR1 and CDR2 (germline): MDHEN, SYDVKM. This CDR3 region has 13 residues. With 7 bases clipped from V and 2 bases from J, the junction kept 4 bases outside the gene matches. The CDR3 DNA reads TGTGCCAGCACCCAACAGGGGAACTATGGCTACACCTTC. This encodes CASTQQGNYGYTF.

The chain couples TRBV4-1 to TRBJ1-1; tentative D call: TRBD1 (6 bases). V gave up 0 bases and J gave up 10 bases, with 15 bases separating them. The V gene's germline CDR1 is MGHRA and CDR2 YSYEKL. The CDR3 loop spans 14 amino acids. CDR3 residues: CASSQDQGRRGAFF. For the CDR3, the DNA is TGCGCCAGCAGCCAAGATCAGGGGAGACGGGGAGCTTTCTTT.

This clone was detected only once. V is TRBV19 and J is TRBJ2-2, with 16 bases fitting TRBD2. J gave up 3 bases and V 3 bases, and 4 bases lay outside the gene matches. The germline CDR1 and CDR2 sequences are LNHDA and SQIVND (reference sequence). The CDR3 loop spans 18 amino acids. This chain's CDR3 is CASSMGLAGGRDTGELFF. The DNA of the CDR3 is TGTGCCAGTAGTATGGGACTAGCGGGGGGGCGTGACACCGGGGAGCTGTTTTTT.

The V call is TRBV11-2, the J call TRBJ1-2, with D perhaps matching TRBD1 (5 bases). Trimming stripped 3 bases from V and 5 bases from J, with 7 bases between. CDR3 size: 12 residues. Germline CDR1 is SGHAT and CDR2 is FQNNGV. CDR3 residues: CASSLTVYGYTF. In DNA form, the CDR3 reads TGTGCCAGCAGCTTGACAGTATATGGCTACACCTTC.

This chain connects TRBV5-1 to TRBJ2-7; TRBD2 is a possible D gene (7 bases). From germline, CDR1 is SGHRS and CDR2 YFSETQ. The CDR3 length is 16 residues. The V end lost 4 bases, the J end lost 2 bases, and 19 bases lay between the germline ends. The CDR3 region has the DNA TGCGCCAGCAGCAGGGTGGGGGGGGCCCAACCCTACGAGCAGTACTTC. Translated: CASSRVGGAQPYEQYF.

The chain uses TRBV5-1 and TRBJ2-1; D remains ambiguous. The CDR3 extends over 15 amino acids. Looked up from germline, CDR1 is SGHRS and CDR2 is YFSETQ. Trimming left V 7 bases short and J 0 bases short, with 14 bases between. CDR3 protein: CASAQLSSSYNEQFF. CDR3 DNA: TGCGCCAGCGCCCAATTGTCCAGCTCCTACAATGAGCAGTTCTTC. The complete variable domain, with remaining parts taken from reference TRBV5-1 and TRBJ2-1, reads KAGVTQTPRYLIKTRGQQVTLSCSPISGHRSVSWYQQTPGQGLQFLFEYFSETQRNKGNFPGRFSGRQFSNSRSEMNVSTLELGDSALYLCASAQLSSSYNEQFFGPGTRLTVL.

The chain links TRBV30 to TRBJ2-5; TRBD2 agrees at 9 bases. The V gene's germline CDR1 is GTSNPN and CDR2 SVGIG (reference sequence). V was clipped by 3 bases and J by 2 bases; unmatched bases: 7. The CDR3 sequence is 15 residues long. CDR3 nucleotides: TGTGCCTGGAGGGGTAAGACTAGCGGACAAGAGACCCAGTACTTC. This gives the protein CAWRGKTSGQETQYF.

CDR3 protein: CASSRRRLAGGLSDTQYF. The DNA of the CDR3 is TGTGCCAGCAGCCGACGTAGGTTAGCGGGGGGGCTGTCAGATACGCAGTATTTT. This sequence joins TRBV5-5 and TRBJ2-3, with TRBD2 matching over 11 bases. CDR1 is SGHKS and CDR2 is YYEKEE in the germline V gene (reference sequence). The CDR3 runs to 18 residues. V lost 4 bases to trimming and J lost 4 bases; unmatched junction nucleotides: 14.

V gene TRBV15 combines with J gene TRBJ2-5, with unresolved D. V lost 1 base and J 1 base, leaving 7 bases between the germline ends. Germline V gene lookup returns CDR1 LNHNV and CDR2 YYDKDF (reference sequence). This CDR3 has 14 residues. This CDR3 reads CATSRVGTQETQYF. The CDR3 DNA follows: TGTGCCACCAGCAGAGTTGGCACCCAAGAGACCCAGTACTTC. The variable domain in full, completed from reference TRBV15 and TRBJ2-5, reads DAMVIQNPRYQVTQFGKPVTLSCSQTLNHNVMYWYQQKSSQAPKLLFHYYDKDFNNEADTPDNFQSRRPNTSFCFLDIRSPGLGDTAMYLCATSRVGTQETQYFGPGTRLLVL.

The CDR3 protein is CASSFEQNYGYTF. DNA for the CDR3: TGTGCCAGCAGCTTTGAACAGAACTATGGCTACACCTTC. This chain connects TRBV7-8 to TRBJ1-2; D gene unclear. Trimming removed 3 bases at V and 2 bases at J, with 7 bases between. Germline V lookup: CDR1 SGHVS, CDR2 FQNEAQ. The CDR3 loop spans 13 amino acids.

V gene TRBV3-1 (or the pseudogene TRBV3-2) combines with J gene TRBJ1-2, with TRBD1 matching 8 bases. CDR3 length: 16 amino acids. Trimming cost V 2 bases and J 4 bases; bases outside gene matches: 9. Germline lookup yields CDR1 LGHDT and CDR2 YNNKEL (reference sequence). CDR3 coding DNA: TGTGCCAGCAGCCAAAACGACAGGGGATATGGCTATGGCTACACCTTC. Protein product: CASSQNDRGYGYGYTF.

The rearrangement links TRBV10-3 to TRBJ1-1, with TRBD1 as a possible D gene (6 bases). Germline V CDR1 and CDR2: ENHRY, SYGVKD. The CDR3 covers 15 residues. The V and J ends lost 3 bases and 4 bases respectively, with 15 bases between them. In nucleotides, the CDR3 is TGTGCCATCAGTGATAGGGCAGGGGTAGTCACTGAAGCTTTCTTT. Its translation is CAISDRAGVVTEAFF.

This rearrangement joins TRBV25-1 to TRBJ2-3, with 7 nucleotides matching TRBD2. Trimming took 8 bases from V and 2 from J; bases not matched to a gene: 4. This CDR3 is 13 amino acids long. Germline loops: CDR1 MGHDK, CDR2 SYGVNS. CDR3 coding DNA: TGTGCCAGCTCAACTAGCGTCACAGATACGCAGTATTTT. Protein product: CASSTSVTDTQYF. Drawing the rest from reference TRBV25-1 and TRBJ2-3, the complete variable domain is EADIYQTPRYLVIGTGKKITLECSQTMGHDKMYWYQQDPGMELHLIHYSYGVNSTEKGDLSSESTVSRIRTEHFPLTLESARPSHTSQYLCASSTSVTDTQYFGPGTRLTVL.

Turning to this clone: Other DNA sequences of this sample code for an identical CDR3. The rearrangement uses TRBV7-2 and TRBJ1-5; 7 bases match TRBD1. The V segment lost 5 bases and the J segment 3 bases; nucleotides outside the gene matches: 1. Germline V gives CDR1 SGHTA, CDR2 FQGNSA. The CDR3 has 13 amino acids. The CDR3 DNA is TGTGCCAGCAGCGGGACAGTCAATCAGCCCCAGCATTTT. This sequence encodes CASSGTVNQPQHF.

CDR3 sequence (DNA): TGTGCCAGCAGCCGGATCAGCGGGGGTGGCACCGGGGAGCTGTTTTTT. Translation: CASSRISGGGTGELFF. The chain couples TRBV7-7 to TRBJ2-2; 8 nucleotides align to TRBD2. The V gene's germline CDR1 is SSHAT and CDR2 FNYEAQ (reference sequence). Unmatched junction bases numbered 9, after V lost 5 bases and J lost 4 bases. The CDR3 totals 16 residues.

This sequence joins TRBV14 and TRBJ1-3; D perhaps matches TRBD1 (6 bases). Germline CDR1 reads SGHDN; CDR2 reads FVKESK. The V end lost 4 bases, the J end lost 2 bases, and 18 bases lay between the germline ends. The length of the CDR3 is 17 residues. CDR3 sequence (DNA): TGTGCCAGCAGCCGAGGACTCAACAGGGCTACTGGAAACACCATATATTTT. It specifies CASSRGLNRATGNTIYF. The complete variable domain, with remaining parts taken from reference TRBV14 and TRBJ1-3, reads EAGVTQFPSHSVIEKGQTVTLRCDPISGHDNLYWYRRVMGKEIKFLLHFVKESKQDESGMPNNRFLAERTGGTYSTLKVQPAELEDSGVYFCASSRGLNRATGNTIYFGEGSWLTVV.

The chain carries TRBV10-2 and TRBJ1-5; D uncertain. This CDR3 comprises 16 residues. The germline V gene encodes CDR1 WSHSY and CDR2 SAAADI. With 0 bases removed from V and 2 bases from J, the gap between germline ends came to 11 bases. CDR3 nucleotide sequence: TGCGCCAGCAGTGAGTCTATCCCGGTAGGCAATCAGCCCCAGCATTTT. This encodes CASSESIPVGNQPQHF.